Below are 20 T cell receptor beta chains sequenced from a single sample in a study of blood T cell repertoires in COVID-19. Clones were sequenced by immunoSEQ multiplex PCR, and TCRdb holds only the in-frame ones, with some missing. The data hold 110,000 to 150,000 clones, with roughly 84% observed a single time. The sample taken for sequencing was peripheral blood. The receptors come from a human donor in a cohort sampled during active COVID-19.

The chain carries TRBV7-9 and TRBJ2-5; D is perhaps TRBD2 (5 bases). This CDR3 region has 13 residues. Trimming took 3 bases from V and 5 from J, leaving 10 bases between them. Germline-derived CDR1 and CDR2 are SEHNR and FQNEAQ (reference sequence). CDR3 in DNA: TGTGCCAGCAGCTTTTGGCCTAGCGAGACCCAGTACTTC. The encoded protein is CASSFWPSETQYF.

The gene calls are TRBV2 and TRBJ1-5; 7 nucleotides match TRBD1. V was pared by 7 bases and J by 3 bases, with 9 bases of the junction left unmatched. This CDR3 has 15 residues. Looked up from germline, CDR1 is SNHLY and CDR2 is FYNNEI. CDR3 sequence: CASNLMGTDNQPQHF. The CDR3 nucleotides are TGTGCCAGCAATTTGATGGGGACAGACAATCAGCCCCAGCATTTT.

V and J are TRBV5-1 and TRBJ1-1; possible D gene TRBD1, 5 bases. Deletions cut 7 bases from V and 1 base from J, with 17 bases between. CDR3 size: 15 residues. Germline loops: CDR1 SGHRS, CDR2 YFSETQ. The CDR3 nucleotides are TGCGCCAGCGTGGGTCTGGGGACTGAGAACACTGAAGCTTTCTTT. It codes for CASVGLGTENTEAFF. Combining the CDR3 with reference TRBV5-1 and TRBJ1-1 gives the whole variable domain KAGVTQTPRYLIKTRGQQVTLSCSPISGHRSVSWYQQTPGQGLQFLFEYFSETQRNKGNFPGRFSGRQFSNSRSEMNVSTLELGDSALYLCASVGLGTENTEAFFGQGTRLTVV.

V gene TRBV7-9 combines with J gene TRBJ1-4, with 7 bases that match TRBD1. J was trimmed by 1 base and V by 5 bases; bases with no gene match: 7. CDR3 size: 16 residues. Per germline, CDR1 SEHNR and CDR2 FQNEAQ (reference sequence). The CDR3 loop reads CASSHGQAQTNEKLFF. DNA for the CDR3: TGTGCCAGCAGCCATGGACAGGCACAAACTAATGAAAAACTGTTTTTT.

The rearrangement joins TRBV5-1 to TRBJ2-6, with 8 bases matching TRBD2. Germline CDR1 SGHRS, CDR2 YFSETQ. The CDR3 length is 16 residues. After removal of 5 bases from V and 0 bases from J, the junction contained 4 bases not matched to a gene. For the CDR3, the DNA is TGCGCCAGCAGTTACGGGGGGGCCTCTGGGGCCAACGTCCTGACTTTC. This sequence encodes CASSYGGASGANVLTF.

The chain couples TRBV11-3 to TRBJ2-1, with 10 bases matching TRBD1. Per germline, CDR1 SGHNT and CDR2 YENEEA. The CDR3 is 16 residues long. The V gene end was trimmed by 5 bases and the J gene end by 7 bases; junction bases not matched to a gene: 11. CDR3 sequence (DNA): TGTGCCAGCAGCCCTCTGGGACAGGGGATTGAGAATGAGCAGTTCTTC. It is translated as CASSPLGQGIENEQFF.

This clone occurred once. The gene calls are TRBV2 and TRBJ2-2; maybe TRBD1 (6 bases). V gave up 5 bases and J gave up 4 bases, with 14 bases separating them. Germline loops: CDR1 SNHLY, CDR2 FYNNEI. CDR3 length equals 15 residues. This CDR3 is CASSPRTAVTGELFF. In nucleotides, the CDR3 is TGTGCCAGCAGTCCCCGGACAGCGGTCACCGGGGAGCTGTTTTTT.

The chain couples TRBV2 to TRBJ2-2, with 8 bases aligning to TRBD1. The germline V gene has CDR1 SNHLY and CDR2 FYNNEI. CDR3 length: 15 amino acids. With V trimmed by 2 bases and J by 8 bases, 7 bases remained unmatched. The CDR3 region has the DNA TGTGCCAGCAGTGAATTGGGGACAGGCTTTGGGGAGCTGTTTTTT. The encoded protein is CASSELGTGFGELFF.

This chain links TRBV18 with TRBJ2-7; a possible D gene is TRBD1 (5 bases). The V end was cut by 2 bases, the J end by 5 bases, with 16 bases between. The CDR3 spans 15 residues. Germline V gene sequence: CDR1 KGHSH, CDR2 LQKENI. The CDR3 reads CASSPMPGINDEQYF. The CDR3 DNA follows: TGTGCCAGCTCACCAATGCCAGGGATCAACGACGAGCAGTACTTC.

The chain recombines TRBV5-1 with TRBJ2-3, with 7 nucleotides matching TRBD2. The CDR3 spans 13 residues. Losses at the gene ends were 3 bases for V and 6 bases for J; bases not matched to a gene: 4. CDR1 and CDR2 (germline): SGHRS, YFSETQ. In nucleotides, the CDR3 is TGCGCCAGCAGCTCCGGGGGGTCGGATACGCAGTATTTT. Encoded protein: CASSSGGSDTQYF.

V is TRBV2 and J is TRBJ2-2; TRBD2 agrees at 7 bases. Germline V CDR1 and CDR2: SNHLY, FYNNEI. CDR3 length: 14 residues. The V gene end was trimmed by 11 bases and the J gene end by 3 bases; junction bases not matched to a gene: 9. This CDR3 reads CACRMGGDTGELFF. In DNA form, the CDR3 reads TGTGCCTGCCGTATGGGGGGGGACACCGGGGAGCTGTTTTTT. Full variable domain (outside the CDR3, taken from reference TRBV2 and TRBJ2-2): EPEVTQTPSHQVTQMGQEVILRCVPISNHLYFYWYRQILGQKVEFLVSFYNNEISEKSEIFDDQFSVERPDGSNFTLKIRSTKLEDSAMYFCACRMGGDTGELFFGEGSRLTVL.

For this clone: The DNA is omitted, as the CDR3 cannot be located on it reliably, and the CDR3 follows TCRdb's listing. The chain recombines TRBV6-5 with TRBJ1-3; TRBD1, the D gene given by the table, was not confirmed from the DNA. Inclusive of both ends, the CDR3 amounts to 15 amino acids. Germline V gives CDR1 MNHEY, CDR2 SVGAGI. This chain's CDR3 is CASSFQVSSGNTIYF.

This clone was seen a single time. The chain has TRBV11-3 and TRBJ1-1; TRBD1 aligns across 10 bases. The CDR3 extends over 15 amino acids. V shed 5 bases and J 1 base; nucleotides not matched to a gene: 4. CDR1 SGHNT and CDR2 YENEEA come from the germline V gene. The CDR3 here is CASSTGQGRNTEAFF. The CDR3, as DNA: TGTGCCAGCAGCACGGGACAGGGGAGGAACACTGAAGCTTTCTTT.

The genes are TRBV7-2 and TRBJ2-7, with TRBD2 as a possible D gene (6 bases). The CDR3 has 17 amino acids. CDR1 and CDR2 (germline): SGHTA, FQGNSA. Trimming shortened V by 5 bases and J by 0 bases, and 20 bases separated the two germline ends. The CDR3 DNA follows: TGTGCCAGCAGCCCCCGCCTTTGGGCGGGGACCTCCTACGAGCAGTACTTC. It is translated as CASSPRLWAGTSYEQYF.

V usage is TRBV19 and J usage is TRBJ2-5; D possibly corresponds to TRBD1 (6 bases). The CDR3 length is 16 residues. Per the germline V gene, CDR1 is LNHDA and CDR2 is SQIVND (reference sequence). V lost 0 bases, J lost 5 bases, and 16 bases lay in between. CDR3 bases: TGTGCCAGTAGTATAGATCGGGACACTGGGATGGAGACCCAGTACTTC. This gives the protein CASSIDRDTGMETQYF.

V gene TRBV5-6 combines with J gene TRBJ2-2, with 7 bases identical to TRBD1. This CDR3 contains 17 residues. Looked up from germline, CDR1 is SGHDT and CDR2 is YYEEEE. V shed 2 bases and J 2 bases; nucleotides not matched to a gene: 9. CDR3 sequence (DNA): TGTGCCAGCAGCTTAGACAGGGTTCAATCTAACACCGGGGAGCTGTTTTTT. Amino acid sequence: CASSLDRVQSNTGELFF. Filled out from reference TRBV5-6 and TRBJ2-2, the complete variable domain reads DAGVTQSPTHLIKTRGQQVTLRCSPKSGHDTVSWYQQALGQGPQFIFQYYEEEERQRGNFPDRFSGHQFPNYSSELNVNALLLGDSALYLCASSLDRVQSNTGELFFGEGSRLTVL.

CDR3 loop: CASEIAGLTEAFF. In DNA form, the CDR3 reads TGTGCCAGCGAAATTGCTGGGCTCACTGAAGCTTTCTTT. V gene TRBV28 combines with J gene TRBJ1-1; D is ambiguous. V lost 8 bases to trimming and J lost 4 bases, with 14 bases between them. Looked up from germline, CDR1 is MDHEN and CDR2 is SYDVKM. CDR3 length equals 13 residues.

This clone was picked up one time. The chain combines TRBV14 with TRBJ2-1; 8 positions match TRBD1. Trimming took 4 bases from V and 2 from J; bases not matched to a gene: 4. CDR1 is SGHDN and CDR2 is FVKESK in the germline V gene. The CDR3 extends over 15 amino acids. The CDR3 DNA reads as TGTGCCAGCAGCCTAGGGACAGGAGCCTACAATGAGCAGTTCTTC. Its protein is CASSLGTGAYNEQFF.

This clone was detected once. The chain combines TRBV19 with TRBJ1-1; 11 positions match TRBD1. The ends lost 6 bases at V and 3 bases at J; junction bases unmatched: 9. CDR3 length equals 16 residues. Germline loops: CDR1 LNHDA, CDR2 SQIVND (reference sequence). CDR3 loop: CASRDRDRGSHTEAFF. CDR3 DNA sequence: TGTGCCAGTAGGGACCGGGACAGGGGGTCACACACTGAAGCTTTCTTT.

V is TRBV5-1 and J is TRBJ1-4; a possible D gene is TRBD1 (5 bases). The CDR3 is 17 residues long. The germline V and J ends were trimmed by 0 bases and 8 bases, with 20 bases remaining between them. Germline-derived CDR1 and CDR2 are SGHRS and YFSETQ. CDR3 protein: CASSLEGARQRWEKLFF. CDR3 DNA: TGCGCCAGCAGCTTGGAAGGGGCGCGGCAGCGTTGGGAAAAACTGTTTTTT.